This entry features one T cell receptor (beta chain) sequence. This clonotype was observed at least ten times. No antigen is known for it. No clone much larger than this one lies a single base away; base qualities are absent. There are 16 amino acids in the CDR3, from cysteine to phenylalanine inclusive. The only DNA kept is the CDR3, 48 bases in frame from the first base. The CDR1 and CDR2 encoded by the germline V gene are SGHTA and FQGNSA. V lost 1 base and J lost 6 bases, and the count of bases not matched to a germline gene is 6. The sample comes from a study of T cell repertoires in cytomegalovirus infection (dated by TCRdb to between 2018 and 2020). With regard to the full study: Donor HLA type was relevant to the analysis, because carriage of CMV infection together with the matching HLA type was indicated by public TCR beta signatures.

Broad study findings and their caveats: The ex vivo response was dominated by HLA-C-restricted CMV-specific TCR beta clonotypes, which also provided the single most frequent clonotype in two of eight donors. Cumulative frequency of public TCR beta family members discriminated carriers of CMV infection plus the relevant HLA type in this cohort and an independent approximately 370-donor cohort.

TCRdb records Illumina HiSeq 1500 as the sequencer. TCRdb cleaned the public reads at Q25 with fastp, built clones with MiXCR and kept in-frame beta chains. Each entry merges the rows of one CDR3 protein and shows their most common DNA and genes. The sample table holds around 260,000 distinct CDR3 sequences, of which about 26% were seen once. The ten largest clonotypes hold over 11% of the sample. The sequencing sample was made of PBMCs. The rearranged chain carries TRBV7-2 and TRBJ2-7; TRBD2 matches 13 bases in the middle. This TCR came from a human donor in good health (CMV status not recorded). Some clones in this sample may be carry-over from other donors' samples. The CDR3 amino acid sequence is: CASSLGTSGSISEQYF. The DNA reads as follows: TGTGCCAGCAGCTTAGGGACTAGCGGGAGTATTAGCGAGCAGTACTTC.